The rows below give T cell receptor beta chains drawn from one sample of a study of cytomegalovirus exposure and HLA in healthy donors. Repertoires were generated with immunoSEQ multiplex PCR, while TCRdb's copy carries only in-frame clones and drops some. The data show 100,000 to 150,000 clones, and the top ten clones hold around 3.6%. Sequencing input: PBMCs. The receptors shown here come from a man between 18 and 29 years old in good health and CMV-seronegative. CDR3s include the opening cysteine and the closing phenylalanine or tryptophan. Each record gives: V gene, D gene, J gene, CDR3 protein, CDR3 DNA. The D gene is left open where the match is weak.

v_gene: TRBV4-1
d_gene: NA
j_gene: TRBJ1-1
CDR3aa: CASSQPFQGPEAFF
CDR3nt: TGCGCCAGCAGCCAGCCATTTCAGGGTCCTGAAGCTTTCTTT

v_gene: TRBV25-1
d_gene: NA
j_gene: TRBJ2-3
CDR3aa: CASSDSRQAADTQYF
CDR3nt: TGTGCCAGCAGTGACTCCCGACAGGCGGCAGATACGCAGTATTTT

v_gene: TRBV27
d_gene: TRBD2
j_gene: TRBJ2-5
CDR3aa: CASSLIRSGGPETQYF
CDR3nt: TGTGCCAGCAGTTTAATCAGGTCGGGAGGGCCGGAGACCCAGTACTTC

v_gene: TRBV5-8
d_gene: NA
j_gene: TRBJ2-1
CDR3aa: CASSLKYYNEQFF
CDR3nt: TGTGCCAGCAGCTTGAAATACTACAATGAGCAGTTCTTC

v_gene: TRBV5-5
d_gene: NA
j_gene: TRBJ1-5
CDR3aa: CASSYTLPGPGQPQHF
CDR3nt: TGTGCCAGCAGCTATACCTTGCCAGGGCCCGGTCAGCCCCAGCATTTT

v_gene: TRBV7-8
d_gene: NA
j_gene: TRBJ2-2
CDR3aa: CASSLLTRGTGELFF
CDR3nt: TGTGCCAGCAGCCTCCTGACTAGAGGCACCGGGGAGCTGTTTTTT

v_gene: TRBV5-1
d_gene: NA
j_gene: TRBJ1-1
CDR3aa: CASSLELGAVEAFF
CDR3nt: TGCGCCAGCAGCTTGGAGCTGGGGGCGGTGGAAGCTTTCTTT

v_gene: TRBV28
d_gene: NA
j_gene: TRBJ2-7
CDR3aa: CASDRSGVVYEQYF
CDR3nt: TGTGCCAGCGACCGGTCGGGGGTTGTCTACGAGCAGTACTTC

v_gene: TRBV27
d_gene: TRBD1
j_gene: TRBJ2-7
CDR3aa: CASSFYNRGQRYEQYF
CDR3nt: TGTGCCAGCAGTTTTTATAACAGGGGGCAAAGGTACGAGCAGTACTTC

v_gene: TRBV10-3
d_gene: TRBD2
j_gene: TRBJ2-2
CDR3aa: CAISEDGAGAPNTGELFF
CDR3nt: TGTGCCATCAGTGAGGATGGAGCGGGGGCTCCGAACACCGGGGAGCTGTTTTTT

v_gene: TRBV11-1
d_gene: NA
j_gene: TRBJ2-7
CDR3aa: CASSLGPNYEQYF
CDR3nt: TGTGCCAGCAGCTTAGGGCCAAACTACGAGCAGTACTTC